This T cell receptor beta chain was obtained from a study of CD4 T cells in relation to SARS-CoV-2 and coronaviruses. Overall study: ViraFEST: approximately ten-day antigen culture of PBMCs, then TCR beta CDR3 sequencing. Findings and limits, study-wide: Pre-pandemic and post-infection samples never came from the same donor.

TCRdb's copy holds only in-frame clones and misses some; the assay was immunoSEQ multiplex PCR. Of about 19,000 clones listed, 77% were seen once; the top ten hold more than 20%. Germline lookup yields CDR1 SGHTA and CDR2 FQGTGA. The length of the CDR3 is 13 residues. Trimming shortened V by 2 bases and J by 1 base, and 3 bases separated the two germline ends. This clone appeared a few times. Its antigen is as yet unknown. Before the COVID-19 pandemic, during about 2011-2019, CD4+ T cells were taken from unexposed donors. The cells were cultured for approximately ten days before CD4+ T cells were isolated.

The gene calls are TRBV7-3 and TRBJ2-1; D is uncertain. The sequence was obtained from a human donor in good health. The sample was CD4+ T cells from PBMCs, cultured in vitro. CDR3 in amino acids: CASSLDSYNEQFF. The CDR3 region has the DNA TGTGCCAGCAGCTTAGATTCCTACAATGAGCAGTTCTTC.